This T cell receptor (beta chain) came from a study of CD8 T cells in ankylosing spondylitis. Study-wide points: Reactive arthritis synovial fluid and blood previously showed some of these motif variants.

TCRdb independently ran MiXCR on the 5' RACE reads; one entry per CDR3 protein. Here the sample spans 300,000 to 350,000 distinct CDR3 sequences, less than 25% being singletons. Many counts were recorded for this clonotype. Its antigen is unknown. Trimming left V 4 bases short and J 6 bases short, with 12 bases between. Germline CDR1 and CDR2: SQVTM and ANQGSEA. There are 12 residues in the CDR3. The chain employs TRBV29-1 and TRBJ1-1; no firm D call. Sequencing used blood, either unsorted or a sorted T cell fraction (not recorded which). This sequence originates from a female donor with ankylosing spondylitis or in good health (not recorded which). The CDR3 region has the DNA TGCAGCGTTGTGAGGCAAGAGGCTGAAGCTTTCTTT. This codes for CSVVRQEAEAFF.